This record concerns one TCR beta chain sequence. The antigen is unknown. The sample comes from a study of cytomegalovirus exposure and HLA in healthy donors. Study-wide background: Tens of millions of unique TCRs, all from HLA-typed donors, were included in an early release of the data. Overall study results and limits: TCR beta sequences reportedly predicted the HLA-A and HLA-B alleles of most subjects accurately.

PCR amplification relied on 60 Vbeta primers (plus 13 Jbeta primers). This table comes from immunoSEQ multiplex PCR, and its TCRdb copy is limited to in-frame clones, with some not included. The sample consists of around 30,000 clones, roughly 69% of them appearing once. The CDR3 has 15 residues. V lost 0 bases to trimming and J lost 2 bases; unmatched junction nucleotides: 3. Germline CDR1 is SGHRS and CDR2 is YFSETQ. The rearrangement links TRBV5-1 to TRBJ2-3; 7 nucleotides line up with TRBD1. The sequenced sample was PBMCs. This TCR derives from a man aged 45-60 years in good health and CMV-seropositive. The CDR3 DNA follows: TGCGCCAGCAGCTTGGGACAGGGAAACACAGATACGCAGTATTTT. Protein: CASSLGQGNTDTQYF.